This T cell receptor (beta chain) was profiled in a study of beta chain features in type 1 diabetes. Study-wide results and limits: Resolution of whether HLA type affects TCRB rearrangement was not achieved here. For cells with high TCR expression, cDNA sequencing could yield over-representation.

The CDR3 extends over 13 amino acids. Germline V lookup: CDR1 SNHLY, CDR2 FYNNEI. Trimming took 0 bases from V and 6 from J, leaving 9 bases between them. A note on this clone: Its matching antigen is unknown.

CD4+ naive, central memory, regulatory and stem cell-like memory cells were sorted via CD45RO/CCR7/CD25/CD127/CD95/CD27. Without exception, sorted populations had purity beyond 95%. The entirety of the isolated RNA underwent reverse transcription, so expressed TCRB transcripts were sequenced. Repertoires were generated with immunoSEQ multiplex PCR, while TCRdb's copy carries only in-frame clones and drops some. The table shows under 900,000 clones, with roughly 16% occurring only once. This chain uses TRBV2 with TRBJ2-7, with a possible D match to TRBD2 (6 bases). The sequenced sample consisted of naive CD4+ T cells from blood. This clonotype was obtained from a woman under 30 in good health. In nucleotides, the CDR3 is TGTGCCAGCAGTGAAGCGGTGGGGGGCGAGCAGTACTTC. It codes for CASSEAVGGEQYF. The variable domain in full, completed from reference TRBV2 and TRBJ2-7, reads EPEVTQTPSHQVTQMGQEVILRCVPISNHLYFYWYRQILGQKVEFLVSFYNNEISEKSEIFDDQFSVERPDGSNFTLKIRSTKLEDSAMYFCASSEAVGGEQYFGPGTRLTVT.